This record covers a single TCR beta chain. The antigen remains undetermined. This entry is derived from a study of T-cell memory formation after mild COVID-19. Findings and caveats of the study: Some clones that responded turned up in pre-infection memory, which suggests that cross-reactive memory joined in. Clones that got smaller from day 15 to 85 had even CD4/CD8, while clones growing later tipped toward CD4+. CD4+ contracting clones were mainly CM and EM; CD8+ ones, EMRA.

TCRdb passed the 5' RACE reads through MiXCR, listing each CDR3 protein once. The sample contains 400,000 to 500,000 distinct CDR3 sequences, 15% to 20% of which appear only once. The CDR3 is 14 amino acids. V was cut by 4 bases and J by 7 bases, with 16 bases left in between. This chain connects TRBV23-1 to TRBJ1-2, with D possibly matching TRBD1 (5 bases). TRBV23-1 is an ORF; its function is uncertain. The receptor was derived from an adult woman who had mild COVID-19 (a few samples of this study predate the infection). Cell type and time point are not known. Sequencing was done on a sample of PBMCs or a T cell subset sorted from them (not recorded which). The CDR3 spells CASSLRQSRGGYTF. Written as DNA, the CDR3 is TGCGCCAGCAGTCTCCGACAGTCCCGGGGTGGCTACACCTTC.